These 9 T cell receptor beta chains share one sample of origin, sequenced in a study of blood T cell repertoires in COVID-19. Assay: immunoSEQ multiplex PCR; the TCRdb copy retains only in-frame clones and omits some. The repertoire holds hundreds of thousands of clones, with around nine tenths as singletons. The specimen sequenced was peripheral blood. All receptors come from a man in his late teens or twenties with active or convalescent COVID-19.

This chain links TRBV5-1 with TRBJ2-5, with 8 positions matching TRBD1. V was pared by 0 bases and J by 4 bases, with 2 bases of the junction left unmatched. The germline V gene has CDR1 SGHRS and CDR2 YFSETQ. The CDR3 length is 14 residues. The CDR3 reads CASSLGQGIETQYF. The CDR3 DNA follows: TGCGCCAGCAGCTTGGGACAGGGGATAGAGACCCAGTACTTC.

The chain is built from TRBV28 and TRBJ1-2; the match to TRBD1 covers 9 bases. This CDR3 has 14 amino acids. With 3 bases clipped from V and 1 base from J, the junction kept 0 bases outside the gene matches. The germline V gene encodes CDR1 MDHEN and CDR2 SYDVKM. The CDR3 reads CASSLDRGNYGYTF. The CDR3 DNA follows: TGTGCCAGCAGTTTGGACAGGGGTAACTATGGCTACACCTTC.

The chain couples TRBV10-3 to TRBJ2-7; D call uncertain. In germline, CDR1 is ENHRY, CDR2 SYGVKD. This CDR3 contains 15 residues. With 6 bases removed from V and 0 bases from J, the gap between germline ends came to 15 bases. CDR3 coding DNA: TGTGCCATCAGCGACATGGCAGCTCTCTCCTACGAGCAGTACTTC. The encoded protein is CAISDMAALSYEQYF.

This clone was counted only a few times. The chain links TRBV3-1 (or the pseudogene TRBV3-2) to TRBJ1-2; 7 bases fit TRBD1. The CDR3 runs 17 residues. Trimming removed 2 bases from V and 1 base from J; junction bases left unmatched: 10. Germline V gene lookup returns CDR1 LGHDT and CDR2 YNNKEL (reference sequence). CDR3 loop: CASSQKDRGQFNYGYTF. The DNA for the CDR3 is TGTGCCAGCAGCCAAAAAGATCGGGGACAGTTTAACTATGGCTACACCTTC.

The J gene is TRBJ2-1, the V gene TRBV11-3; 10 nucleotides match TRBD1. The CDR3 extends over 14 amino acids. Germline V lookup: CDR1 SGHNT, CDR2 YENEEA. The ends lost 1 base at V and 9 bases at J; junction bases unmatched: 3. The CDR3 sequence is CASSLGTGGAEQFF. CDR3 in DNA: TGTGCCAGCAGCTTAGGGACAGGGGGAGCTGAGCAGTTCTTC.

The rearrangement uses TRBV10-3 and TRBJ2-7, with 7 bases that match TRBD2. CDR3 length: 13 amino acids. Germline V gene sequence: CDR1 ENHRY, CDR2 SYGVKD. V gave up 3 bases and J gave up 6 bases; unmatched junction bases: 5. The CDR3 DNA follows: TGTGCCATCAGTGATTTGGGAGGGAGCGAGCAGTACTTC. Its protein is CAISDLGGSEQYF.

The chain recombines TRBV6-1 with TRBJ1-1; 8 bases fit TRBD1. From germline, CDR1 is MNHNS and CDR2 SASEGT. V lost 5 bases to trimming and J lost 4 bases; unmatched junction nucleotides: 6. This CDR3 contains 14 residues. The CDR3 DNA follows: TGTGCCAGCAGTTATACAGGGGGTGGCACTGAAGCTTTCTTT. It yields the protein CASSYTGGGTEAFF.

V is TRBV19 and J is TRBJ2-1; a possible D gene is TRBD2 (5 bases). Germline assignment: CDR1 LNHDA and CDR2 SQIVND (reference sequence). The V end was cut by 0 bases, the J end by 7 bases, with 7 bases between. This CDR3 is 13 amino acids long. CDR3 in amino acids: CASSIDPGNEQFF. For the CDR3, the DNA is TGTGCCAGTAGTATAGATCCGGGGAATGAGCAGTTCTTC.

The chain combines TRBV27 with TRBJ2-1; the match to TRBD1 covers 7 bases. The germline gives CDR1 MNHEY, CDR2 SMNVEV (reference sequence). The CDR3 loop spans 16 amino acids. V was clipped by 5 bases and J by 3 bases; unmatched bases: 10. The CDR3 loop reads CASSPSGQPDYNEQFF. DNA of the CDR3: TGTGCCAGCAGTCCCTCGGGACAGCCGGACTACAATGAGCAGTTCTTC.